The following is a TCR beta chain sequence with its context. What this receptor recognizes is not known. The sample holds no much larger clone one base away, and base qualities are not on file. The data were obtained in a study of blood T cell repertoires in COVID-19 (TCRdb year 2020). In terms of the full investigation: Collaborator samples came from the United States, Italy and Spain and covered acute and convalescent phases of COVID-19. The prospective study material was composed of cDNA or gDNA derived from T cells, B-cell-depleted T cells, or PBMCs. The dataset comprised deeply sampled blood TCRbeta repertoires from subjects exposed to, actively infected with, or recovered from COVID-19. The repertoires were released in a freely available public database intended as a resource for research on the immune response to SARS-CoV-2. The samples were drawn from the first 160 participants of the ongoing ImmuneRACE study and from under 1,500 subjects provided by 6 global collaborators. A de-identified subject ID, COVID-19 status, age in years and sex were almost always included in the sample metadata. Where HLA class I and class II types were available, the types were taken from metadata supplied by the sample provider, not from assay-based typing.

The immunoSEQ Assay, a bias-controlled multiplex PCR, was used to amplify TCRbeta CDR3 regions from genomic DNA. For the original study's pipeline: Within the assay, amplification of reference gene primers was used to estimate how many nucleated cells each sample contained. Sequence reads were collapsed and filtered to measure the absolute abundance of every unique TCRbeta CDR3 rearrangement. For each sample, productive Simpson clonality was calculated as the square root of Simpson's diversity index over productive rearrangements. The table comes from immuneACCESS by way of TCRdb, which keeps in-frame sequences with V and J called. Part of the clones is missing from these tables; in studies checked, under half for an unresolved V gene and the rest for unknown reasons. Clonal size and the V and J genes are those of that table, whereas D and trimming came from the DNA. In this sample the table shows about 35,000 clones, about 86% of which occur a single time. The ten largest clones represent approximately 6.7% of the sample.

General conclusions and limits of the study: Clinical and demographic metadata were provided uncurated, with the amount varying by source and participant.

Collaborating institutions collected whole blood in K2EDTA tubes following their own protocols. For TCRbeta analysis, collaborator samples were shipped as frozen whole blood, as isolated PBMCs, or as DNA extracted from either sample type. The sample consisted of peripheral blood. The sequence derives from a human donor in a cohort sampled during active COVID-19.

CDR3 loop: CAISRAGRTYNEQFF. The DNA sequence follows: TGTGCCATCTCAAGGGCGGGGAGGACTTACAATGAGCAGTTCTTC. Recombination linked TRBV27 to TRBJ2-1; the D gene is possibly TRBD2, with 6 bases matching. The CDR3 has 15 amino acids, counting the end cysteine and phenylalanine. Only CDR3 DNA is held: 45 bases, read in frame from base 1. Reading the germline V gene (reference sequence) gives CDR1 MNHEY and CDR2 SMNVEV. V is pared back by 10 bases and J by 4 bases, with 20 bases lying between the germline termini.